The rows below give T cell receptor beta chains drawn from one sample of a study of identical twins. TCRdb used MiXCR to reprocess the 5' RACE reads, holding one entry per CDR3 protein. The sample has a few hundred thousand distinct CDR3 sequences; roughly 8% are singletons. These records were also assigned to another study, of yellow fever vaccine responses in identical twins.

Sequenced: CD8+ T cells sorted from blood. The origin of the receptors is a woman aged 18-29 years in good health. CDR3s include the opening cysteine and the closing phenylalanine or tryptophan. A D gene is named only where the DNA matches it firmly. The size field is filled for only some rows; it gives once, few, many or a size class.

D: TRBD1
size: NA
V: TRBV10-3
J: TRBJ1-1
CDR3: CAISDPPSTGSNTEAFF
DNA: TGTGCCATCAGTGACCCTCCATCGACAGGGTCGAACACTGAAGCTTTCTTT

D: NA
size: NA
V: TRBV4-1
J: TRBJ2-7
CDR3: CASSPPWGTYEQYF
DNA: TGCGCCAGCAGCCCACCGTGGGGTACCTACGAGCAGTACTTC

D: TRBD1
size: NA
V: TRBV12-3/TRBV12-4
J: TRBJ2-1
CDR3: CASSPTGTATYNEQFF
DNA: TGTGCCAGCAGTCCAACCGGGACAGCCACCTACAATGAGCAGTTCTTC

D: NA
size: many
V: TRBV20-1
J: TRBJ2-7
CDR3: CSAREDISYEQYF
DNA: TGCAGTGCTAGAGAAGACATCTCCTACGAGCAGTACTTC

D: NA
size: NA
V: TRBV7-9
J: TRBJ2-3
CDR3: CASSLGLEHTQYF
DNA: TGTGCCAGCAGCTTAGGCCTAGAGCACACGCAGTATTTT

D: NA
size: NA
V: TRBV11-2
J: TRBJ2-5
CDR3: CASSPPGADQETQYF
DNA: TGTGCCAGCAGCCCGCCCGGGGCTGACCAAGAGACCCAGTACTTC

D: NA
size: many
V: TRBV20-1
J: TRBJ2-1
CDR3: CSARDREHYNEQFF
DNA: TGCAGTGCTAGAGACAGGGAACACTACAATGAGCAGTTCTTC

D: NA
size: few
V: TRBV7-8
J: TRBJ2-1
CDR3: CASSLGGSIVDFNEQFF
DNA: TGTGCCAGCAGCTTAGGAGGCAGCATCGTCGATTTCAATGAGCAGTTCTTC

D: TRBD1
size: few
V: TRBV6-5
J: TRBJ2-5
CDR3: CASSYTDRGKTQYF
DNA: TGTGCCAGCAGTTACACTGACAGGGGGAAGACCCAGTACTTC

D: NA
size: few
V: TRBV7-9
J: TRBJ2-1
CDR3: CASTPLEDPDNEQFF
DNA: TGTGCCAGCACCCCGCTAGAGGATCCGGACAATGAGCAGTTCTTC

D: NA
size: many
V: TRBV25-1
J: TRBJ2-2
CDR3: CASRVPNTGELFF
DNA: TGTGCATCGCGGGTTCCCAACACCGGGGAGCTGTTTTTT

D: NA
size: many
V: TRBV21-1
J: TRBJ1-1
CDR3: CASSKWGDRQGMNTEAFF
DNA: TGTGCCAGCAGCAAATGGGGGGATAGACAGGGGATGAACACTGAAGCTTTCTTT

D: NA
size: NA
V: TRBV7-2
J: TRBJ2-7
CDR3: CASSFPYGTDSYEQYF
DNA: TGTGCCAGCAGCTTCCCATATGGGACGGATTCCTACGAGCAGTACTTC

D: NA
size: NA
V: TRBV20-1
J: TRBJ2-3
CDR3: CSASSGEARADTQYF
DNA: TGCAGTGCCTCCTCGGGCGAGGCCAGGGCAGATACGCAGTATTTT

D: NA
size: many
V: TRBV7-9
J: TRBJ2-7
CDR3: CASSDTSYEQYF
DNA: TGTGCCAGCAGCGACACCAGCTACGAGCAGTACTTC

D: NA
size: many
V: TRBV15
J: TRBJ2-1
CDR3: CATSSTETYNEQFF
DNA: TGTGCCACCAGCAGCACAGAAACTTACAATGAGCAGTTCTTC

D: NA
size: NA
V: TRBV10-3
J: TRBJ2-1
CDR3: CAISEEGRDIDEQFF
DNA: TGTGCCATCAGTGAGGAGGGCAGGGACATCGATGAGCAGTTCTTC

D: NA
size: NA
V: TRBV11-2
J: TRBJ2-1
CDR3: CASSLVPGAGLSTYNEQFF
DNA: TGTGCCAGCAGCTTAGTTCCGGGCGCGGGACTCTCCACCTACAATGAGCAGTTCTTC

D: NA
size: NA
V: TRBV6-1
J: TRBJ2-7
CDR3: CASRLGPASEQYF
DNA: TGTGCCAGCAGACTGGGACCGGCTAGCGAGCAGTACTTC